These T cell receptor beta chains were read from a single sample in a study of chemoradiotherapy in HPV16-positive cancers. Data came from immunoSEQ multiplex PCR; TCRdb stores just in-frame clones and leaves some out. The sample has approximately 12,000 clones, around 87% seen once; the top ten hold approximately 6%. Sample: blood, taken from a patient who underwent chemoradiotherapy. These receptors were collected from a human donor with HPV-associated anogenital cancer. Each CDR3 is given without its conserved first and last residue.

v_call	j_call	cdr3_length	cdr3_aa
TRBV5-1	TRBJ2-1	12	ASSPNHSDNEQF
TRBV7-9	TRBJ2-3	15	ASSWGPPGQSTDTQY
TRBV21-1	TRBJ1-2	14	ASSKVARDSPYGYT
TRBV5-6	TRBJ2-7	11	ASSFGGPNEQY
TRBV18	TRBJ1-1	12	ASSPKDHPWRAF
TRBV7-2	TRBJ2-5	10	ASSVRPETQY
TRBV27	TRBJ2-7	13	ASRIGNRDVYEQY
TRBV9	TRBJ2-1	12	ASSSGPQITEQF
TRBV18	TRBJ1-3	12	ASSSGSSGNTIY
TRBV28	TRBJ1-5	13	ASTRLGGENQPQH
TRBV6-5	TRBJ1-6	13	ASGERQGYNSPLH
TRBV30	TRBJ2-5	12	AWSTGTGQETQY
TRBV2	TRBJ1-5	15	ASSGHRADYSNQPQH
TRBV7-9	TRBJ1-1	11	ASSLGSNDEAF
TRBV10-3	TRBJ1-6	15	AISESSYPGSNSPLH
TRBV30	TRBJ1-5	14	AWSRLPGTHNQPQH
TRBV18	TRBJ2-1	12	ASSLLGSYNEQF
TRBV6-5	TRBJ1-2	13	ASSYSMYRNYGYT
TRBV11-2	TRBJ2-2	12	ASRWQTNTGELF
TRBV2	TRBJ1-4	12	ASSEKLPREKLF
TRBV6-1	TRBJ2-1	10	ASRDYPNEQF
TRBV30	TRBJ2-7	11	AWSPSEDRGPS
TRBV30	TRBJ2-1	11	AWRGLAGNEQF
TRBV5-6	TRBJ2-3	13	ASRDSGGATDTQY
TRBV5-1	TRBJ2-1	12	ASSRAGGTNEQF
TRBV29-1	TRBJ1-3	11	SVASLSGNTIY
TRBV11-2	TRBJ2-1	13	ASSPNRGIYNEQF
TRBV9	TRBJ1-4	12	ASSVGGSNEKLF
TRBV27	TRBJ2-1	15	ASRMRWDYLSYNEQF
TRBV5-1	TRBJ2-7	13	ASSGTGPSSYEQY
TRBV5-1	TRBJ1-1	13	ASSLWSGGNTEAF
TRBV5-8	TRBJ1-1	12	ASSLGQLFTEAF
TRBV19	TRBJ1-5	11	ASSIIKKQPQH
TRBV7-8	TRBJ1-1	15	ASSLGRSGPLNTEAF
TRBV2	TRBJ1-5	13	ASRTTGGSGQPQH
TRBV2	TRBJ2-4	15	ASSRAPGQGSENIQY
TRBV29-1	TRBJ1-1	14	SVLPFARVMNTEAF
TRBV19	TRBJ2-7	12	ASSIGPGSYEQY
TRBV5-1	TRBJ2-2	11	ASSLELPGELF
TRBV10-2	TRBJ2-5	12	ASSAAGPQETQY
TRBV5-1	TRBJ2-7	13	ASSRQGGISYEQY
TRBV2	TRBJ1-5	15	ASVEETLDLSNQPQH
TRBV5-4	TRBJ2-2	14	ASSLGRVANTGELF
TRBV19	TRBJ1-3	13	ASSGSGSSGNTIY
TRBV10-2	TRBJ1-1	14	ASLSGTGKGNTEAF